This T cell receptor (beta chain) stems from a study of blood T cell repertoires in COVID-19. Background on the study: Samples came from the United States, Italy and Spain, spanning acute and convalescent COVID-19. Nucleic acid was either cDNA or gDNA, and it came from T cells, B-cell-depleted T cells, or PBMCs.

Per germline, CDR1 SNHLY and CDR2 FYNNEI. The CDR3 totals 15 residues. V was pared by 4 bases and J by 4 bases, with 8 bases of the junction left unmatched. This clone was counted between two and nine times. Cohorts were determined from participant-reported clinical history. The assay was immunoSEQ multiplex PCR, and TCRdb's table has in-frame clones only and misses some. Of about 260,000 clones listed, 80% to 90% are singletons. The sequenced sample was PBMCs or T cells enriched from blood (not recorded which). The receptor was isolated from a woman aged 25-40 years with acute COVID-19. This chain uses TRBV2 with TRBJ2-7; 9 bases match TRBD1. CDR3 in amino acids: CASSALDRGGYEQYF. The CDR3 nucleotides read TGTGCCAGCAGTGCTCTTGACAGGGGGGGATACGAGCAGTACTTC.